This T cell receptor (beta chain) came from a study of cytomegalovirus exposure and HLA in healthy donors. Study-wide results and caveats: Rare TCR sequences predominated, though certain public TCRs were found in many donors. The authors judged a highly shared variant cluster likely a sequencing artifact.

This clone came up a few times. Its antigen is not identified. The study ran its PCR with 60 Vbeta and 13 Jbeta primers. Measured with immunoSEQ multiplex PCR; TCRdb has only the in-frame clones, and not every one. The sample has under 200,000 clones, about 72% seen once. CDR3 size: 16 residues. CDR1 is SGHRS and CDR2 is YFSETQ in the germline V gene. The ends lost 4 bases at V and 4 bases at J; junction bases unmatched: 6. Sequenced input: PBMCs. The TCR comes from a girl aged 5-17 years in good health and CMV-seronegative. The rearrangement joins TRBV5-1 to TRBJ2-3; 13 positions match TRBD2. The CDR3 loop is CASSQGTSGAPDTQYF. CDR3 DNA sequence: TGCGCCAGCAGCCAAGGGACTAGCGGGGCCCCAGATACGCAGTATTTT.